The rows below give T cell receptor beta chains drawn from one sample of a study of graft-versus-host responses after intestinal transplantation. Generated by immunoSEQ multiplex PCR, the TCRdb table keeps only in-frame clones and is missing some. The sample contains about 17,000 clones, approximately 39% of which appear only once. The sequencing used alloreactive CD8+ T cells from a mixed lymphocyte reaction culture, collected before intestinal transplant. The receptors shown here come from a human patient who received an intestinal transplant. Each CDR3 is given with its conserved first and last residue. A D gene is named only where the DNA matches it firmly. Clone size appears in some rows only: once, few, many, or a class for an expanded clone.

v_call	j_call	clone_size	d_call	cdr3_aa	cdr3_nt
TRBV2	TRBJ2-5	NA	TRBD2	CASSHTGLAGEETQYF	TGTGCCAGCAGCCATACGGGACTAGCGGGAGAAGAGACCCAGTACTTC
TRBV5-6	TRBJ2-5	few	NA	CASSIGQFQETQYF	TGTGCCAGCAGCATCGGACAGTTCCAAGAGACCCAGTACTTC
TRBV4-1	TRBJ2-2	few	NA	CASSQGTMAGELFF	TGCGCCAGCAGCCAAGGGACTATGGCCGGGGAGCTGTTTTTT
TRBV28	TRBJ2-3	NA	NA	CASSFGGTGRTDTQYF	TGTGCCAGCAGTTTCGGGGGGACAGGACGCACAGATACGCAGTATTTT
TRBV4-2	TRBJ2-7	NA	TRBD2	CASSPILGLAVVFEQYF	TGTGCCAGCAGCCCAATCCTGGGACTAGCGGTAGTGTTCGAGCAGTACTTC
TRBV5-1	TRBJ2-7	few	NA	CASSLVQGGFYEQYF	TGCGCCAGCAGCTTGGTCCAGGGGGGGTTCTACGAGCAGTACTTC
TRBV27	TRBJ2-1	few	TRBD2	CASGGNSGRASEQFF	TGTGCCAGCGGGGGGAATAGCGGGAGGGCCTCTGAGCAGTTCTTC
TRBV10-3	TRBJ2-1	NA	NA	CASRSNNEQFF	TGTGCCAGCAGGTCCAACAATGAGCAGTTCTTC
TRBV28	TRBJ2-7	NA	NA	CASSYQGWTYEQYF	TGTGCCAGCAGTTATCAGGGATGGACCTACGAGCAGTACTTC
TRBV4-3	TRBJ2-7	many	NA	CASSSYEQYF	TGCGCCAGCAGCAGCTACGAGCAGTACTTC
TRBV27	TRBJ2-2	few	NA	CASSLRLGNTGELFF	TGTGCCAGCAGTTTAAGGTTGGGTAACACCGGGGAGCTGTTTTTT
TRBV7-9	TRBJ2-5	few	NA	CASSFRLWPQETQYF	TGTGCCAGCAGCTTTCGGTTATGGCCTCAAGAGACCCAGTACTTC
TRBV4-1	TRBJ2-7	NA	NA	CASSQEVQGVGEQYF	TGCGCCAGCAGCCAAGAAGTGCAGGGAGTGGGGGAGCAGTACTTC
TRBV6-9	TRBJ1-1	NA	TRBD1	CASRHSGGADTEAFF	TGTGCCAGCAGACACTCAGGGGGCGCGGACACTGAAGCTTTCTTT
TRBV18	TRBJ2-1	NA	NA	CASSRTLINEQFF	TGTGCCAGCTCACGAACGCTTATTAATGAGCAGTTCTTC
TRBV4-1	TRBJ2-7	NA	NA	CASSHPRTYEQYF	TGCGCCAGCAGCCACCCAAGAACCTACGAGCAGTACTTC
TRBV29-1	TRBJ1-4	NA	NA	CSVEVLATNEKLFF	TGCAGCGTTGAAGTTCTTGCAACTAATGAAAAACTGTTTTTT
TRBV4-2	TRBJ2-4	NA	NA	CASSQVWGTRAKNIQYF	TGTGCCAGCAGCCAAGTATGGGGCACTAGGGCCAAAAACATTCAGTACTTC
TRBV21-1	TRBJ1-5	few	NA	CASRVRMLHWHHQPQHF	TGTGCCAGCAGAGTACGGATGCTACATTGGCATCATCAGCCCCAGCATTTT
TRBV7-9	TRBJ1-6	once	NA	CASSLVAGTTLHF	TGTGCCAGCAGCTTAGTCGCAGGGACTACACTCCACTTT
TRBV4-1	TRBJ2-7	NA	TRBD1	CASSQVGQGSYEQYF	TGCGCCAGCAGCCAGGTCGGACAGGGCTCCTACGAGCAGTACTTC
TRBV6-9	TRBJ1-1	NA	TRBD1	CASSYGTGNTEAFF	TGTGCCAGCAGTTACGGGACAGGGAACACTGAAGCTTTCTTT
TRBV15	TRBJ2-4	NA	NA	CATSRGFRESSLAKNIQYF	TGTGCCACCAGCAGAGGCTTCAGGGAGAGTTCTCTAGCCAAAAACATTCAGTACTTC
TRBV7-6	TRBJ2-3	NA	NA	CASSSHSLDTDTQYF	TGTGCCAGCAGCTCCCACTCCCTAGACACAGATACGCAGTATTTT
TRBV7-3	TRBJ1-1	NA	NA	CASSLQGGITEAFF	TGTGCCAGCAGCTTACAAGGCGGGATTACTGAAGCTTTCTTT
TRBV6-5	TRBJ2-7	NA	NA	CASSYGFLSYEQYF	TGTGCCAGCAGTTACGGCTTCCTCTCCTACGAGCAGTACTTC
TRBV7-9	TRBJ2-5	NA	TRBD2	CASSFPPSGPSGAQETQYF	TGTGCCAGCAGCTTCCCCCCGTCGGGTCCTAGCGGGGCCCAAGAGACCCAGTACTTC
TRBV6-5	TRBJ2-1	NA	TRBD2	CASSGGTTYNEQFF	TGTGCCAGCAGTGGGGGGACTACATACAATGAGCAGTTCTTC
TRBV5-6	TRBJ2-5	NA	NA	CASSLVMDRRAWETQYF	TGTGCCAGCAGCTTAGTGATGGACAGGAGGGCTTGGGAGACCCAGTACTTC
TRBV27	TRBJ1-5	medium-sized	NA	CASSLGSNQPQHF	TGTGCCAGCAGTTTAGGCAGCAATCAGCCCCAGCATTTT
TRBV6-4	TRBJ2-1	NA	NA	CASSGDGLSEQFF	TGTGCCAGCAGTGGGGACGGCTTAAGTGAGCAGTTCTTC
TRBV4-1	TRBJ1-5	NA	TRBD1	CASSLRGSGNQPQHF	TGCGCCAGCAGCCTCAGGGGGAGCGGCAATCAGCCCCAGCATTTT
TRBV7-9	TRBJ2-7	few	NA	CASSSTWDEQYF	TGTGCCAGCAGCTCAACCTGGGACGAGCAGTACTTC
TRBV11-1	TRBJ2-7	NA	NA	CASSLREQYF	TGTGCCAGCAGCCTTCGGGAGCAGTACTTC
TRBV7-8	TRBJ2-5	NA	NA	CASSFSSETQYF	TGTGCCAGCAGTTTTAGTTCGGAGACCCAGTACTTC
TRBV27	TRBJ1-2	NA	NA	CASSLVGANYGYTF	TGTGCCAGCAGTTTAGTCGGAGCTAACTATGGCTACACCTTC
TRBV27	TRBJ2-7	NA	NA	CASSLDGGDYEQYF	TGTGCCAGCAGCCTGGACGGAGGGGACTACGAGCAGTACTTC
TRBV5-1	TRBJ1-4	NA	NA	CASSFVPGVAHEKLFF	TGCGCCAGCAGCTTTGTCCCAGGGGTCGCGCACGAAAAACTGTTTTTT
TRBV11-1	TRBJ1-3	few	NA	CASVMQERGNTIYF	TGTGCCAGCGTGATGCAGGAGAGGGGAAACACCATATATTTT
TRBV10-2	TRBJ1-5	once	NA	CASSLLAQNQPQHF	TGCGCCAGCAGCCTTCTTGCCCAGAATCAGCCCCAGCATTTT
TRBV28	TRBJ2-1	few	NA	CASQVISSYNEQFF	TGTGCCAGCCAGGTTATCAGCTCCTACAATGAGCAGTTCTTC
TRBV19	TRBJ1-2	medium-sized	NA	CASTPGLDGYTF	TGTGCCAGTACCCCTGGCTTGGACGGCTACACCTTC
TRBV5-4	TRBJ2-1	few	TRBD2	CASSWGTSGDNEQFF	TGTGCCAGCAGCTGGGGGACTAGCGGAGACAATGAGCAGTTCTTC
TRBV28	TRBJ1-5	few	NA	CASSRPFNQPQHF	TGTGCCAGCAGCCGCCCCTTCAATCAGCCCCAGCATTTT
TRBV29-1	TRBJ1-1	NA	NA	CSGWTEKMNTEAFF	TGCAGCGGATGGACAGAAAAGATGAACACTGAAGCTTTCTTT
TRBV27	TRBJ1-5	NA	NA	CASRPAGPQYQPQHF	TGTGCCAGCAGGCCAGCGGGCCCTCAGTATCAGCCCCAGCATTTT
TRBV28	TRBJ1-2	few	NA	CASKAFGGYGYTF	TGTGCCAGCAAGGCGTTTGGTGGCTATGGCTACACCTTC